The sequence of this T cell receptor (beta chain) was determined in a study of blood T cell repertoires in COVID-19. TCRdb's copy holds only in-frame clones and misses some; the assay was immunoSEQ multiplex PCR. The top ten clones hold less than 2% of a sample with under 450,000 clones, about 88% of them seen once. Per the germline V gene, CDR1 is SGHTA and CDR2 is FQGNSA. The V gene end was trimmed by 5 bases and the J gene end by 3 bases; junction bases not matched to a gene: 14. CDR3 size: 18 residues. The source material was peripheral blood. The sequence was collected from a woman in her forties with COVID-19, enrolled during active disease. V is TRBV7-2 and J is TRBJ2-4; 9 bases agree with TRBD2. In DNA form, the CDR3 reads TGTGCCAGCAGCCCCGGGGGCGCGGGAGGGCTTGGCAAAAACATTCAGTACTTC. This encodes CASSPGGAGGLGKNIQYF. The full variable domain, rest sourced from reference TRBV7-2 and TRBJ2-4, is GAGVSQSPSNKVTEKGKDVELRCDPISGHTALYWYRQSLGQGLEFLIYFQGNSAPDKSGLPSDRFSAERTGGSVSTLTIQRTQQEDSAVYLCASSPGGAGGLGKNIQYFGAGTRLSVL.